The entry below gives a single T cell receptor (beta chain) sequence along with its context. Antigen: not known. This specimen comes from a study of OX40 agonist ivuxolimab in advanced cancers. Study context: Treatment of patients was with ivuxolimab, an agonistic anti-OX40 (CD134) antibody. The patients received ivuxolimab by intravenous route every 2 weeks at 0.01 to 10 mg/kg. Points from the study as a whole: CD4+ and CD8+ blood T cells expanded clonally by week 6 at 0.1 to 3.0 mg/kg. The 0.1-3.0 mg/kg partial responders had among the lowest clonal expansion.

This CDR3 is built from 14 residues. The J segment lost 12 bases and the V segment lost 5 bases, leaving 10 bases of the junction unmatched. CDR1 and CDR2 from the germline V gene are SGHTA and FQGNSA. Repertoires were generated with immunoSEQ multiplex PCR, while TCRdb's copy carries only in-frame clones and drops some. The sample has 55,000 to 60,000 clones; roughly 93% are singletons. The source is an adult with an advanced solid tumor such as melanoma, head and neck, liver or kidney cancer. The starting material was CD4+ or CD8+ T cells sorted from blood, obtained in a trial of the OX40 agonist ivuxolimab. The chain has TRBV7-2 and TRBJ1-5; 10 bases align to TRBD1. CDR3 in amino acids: CASSRDRGPRYQHF. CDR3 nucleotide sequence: TGTGCCAGCAGCCGAGACAGGGGGCCGAGGTACCAGCATTTT.